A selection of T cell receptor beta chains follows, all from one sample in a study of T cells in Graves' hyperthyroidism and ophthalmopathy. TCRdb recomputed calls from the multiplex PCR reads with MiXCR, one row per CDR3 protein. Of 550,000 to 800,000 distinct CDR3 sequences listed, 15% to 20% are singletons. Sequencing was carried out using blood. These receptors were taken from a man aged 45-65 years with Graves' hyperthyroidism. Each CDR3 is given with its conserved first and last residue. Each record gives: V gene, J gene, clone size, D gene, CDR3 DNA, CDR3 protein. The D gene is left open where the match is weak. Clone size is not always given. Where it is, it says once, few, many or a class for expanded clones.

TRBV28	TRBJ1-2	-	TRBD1	TGTGCCAGCAGTACAACAGGGGCCCCTAGGGGTGGCTACACCTTC	CASSTTGAPRGGYTF
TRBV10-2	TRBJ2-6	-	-	TGCGCCAGCAGGGACGACAGTCCTGGGGCCAACGTCCTGACTTTC	CASRDDSPGANVLTF
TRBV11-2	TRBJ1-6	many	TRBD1	TGTGCCAGCAGCTTGGCGGGACAGCTCAATTCACCCCTCCACTTT	CASSLAGQLNSPLHF
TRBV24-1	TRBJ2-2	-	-	TGTGCCACCAGTGATAGTAGGGTCGGGGAGCTGTTTTTT	CATSDSRVGELFF
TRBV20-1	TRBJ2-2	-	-	TGCAGTGCTAGAGATCGGTATAGCGGTACGCCCAACACCGGGGAGCTGTTTTTT	CSARDRYSGTPNTGELFF
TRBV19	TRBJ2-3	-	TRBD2	TGTGCCAGTAGTGATGTAGCGGGAGGGCCAGGAGATACGCAGTATTTT	CASSDVAGGPGDTQYF
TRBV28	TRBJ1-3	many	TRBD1	TGTGCCAGCAGACAACAGGGGTTGGACACCATATATTTT	CASRQQGLDTIYF
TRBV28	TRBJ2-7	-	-	TGTGCCAGCAGTTCCGCAGACTCAAGGTACGATGAGCAGTACTTC	CASSSADSRYDEQYF
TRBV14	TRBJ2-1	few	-	TGTGCCAGCAGCCACGCTAGTGTTAGGTCCTACAATGAGCAGTTCTTC	CASSHASVRSYNEQFF
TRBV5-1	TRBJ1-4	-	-	TGCGCCAGCAGCTTGGGGCCAACTAATGAAAAACTGTTTTTT	CASSLGPTNEKLFF
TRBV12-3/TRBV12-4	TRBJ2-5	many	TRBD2	TGTGCCAGCATGGGCGGGAGCCCACTATCCTTCCAAGAGACCCAGTACTTC	CASMGGSPLSFQETQYF
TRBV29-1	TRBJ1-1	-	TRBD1	TGCAGCGCCGAAAAGGACAGGAGGAACACTGAAGCTTTCTTT	CSAEKDRRNTEAFF
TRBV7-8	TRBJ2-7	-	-	TGTGCCAGCAGCTTACAACAGGCAAGTTCCTACGAGCAGTACTTC	CASSLQQASSYEQYF
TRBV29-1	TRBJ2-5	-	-	TGCAGCGTTGTAGAGGGGGGAGAGACCCAGTACTTC	CSVVEGGETQYF
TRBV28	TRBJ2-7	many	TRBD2	TGTGCCAGCAGTCTACTAGCGGGAGGTCCCTACGAGCAGTACTTC	CASSLLAGGPYEQYF
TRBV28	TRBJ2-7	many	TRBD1	TGTGCCAGCAGTTTATGGGGCGCAGGGGGTTCCTACGAGCAGTACTTC	CASSLWGAGGSYEQYF
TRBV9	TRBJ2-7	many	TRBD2	TGTGCCAGCAGCGTAGAAGCGGGAGGTAAATACGAGCAGTACTTC	CASSVEAGGKYEQYF
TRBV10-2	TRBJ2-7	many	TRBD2	TGCGCCAGCAGTGAGTCGACTAGCGGGAGGCGCTACGAGCAGTACTTC	CASSESTSGRRYEQYF
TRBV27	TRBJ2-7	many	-	TGTGCCAGCAGTTTATATAGGCAAACAAATTACGAGCAGTACTTC	CASSLYRQTNYEQYF
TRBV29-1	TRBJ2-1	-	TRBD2	TGCAGCGTTGTGGGACTAGCGGGAGTAGGTGAGCAGTTCTTC	CSVVGLAGVGEQFF
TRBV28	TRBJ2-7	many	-	TGTGCCAGCAGTAACCTAGGTGGGAGCTCCTACGAGCAGTACTTC	CASSNLGGSSYEQYF
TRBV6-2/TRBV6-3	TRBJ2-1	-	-	TGTGCCAGCACCCTAATTGGGGTTGGGGGGAGAAGGGGCAATGAGCAGTTCTTC	CASTLIGVGGRRGNEQFF
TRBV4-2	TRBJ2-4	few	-	TGTGCCAGCAGCCAAGGGAACCGTATCACAAACATTCAGTACTTC	CASSQGNRITNIQYF
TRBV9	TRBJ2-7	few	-	TGTGCCAGCAGCCAAGGGGTAAGGGAGAGCTACGAGCAGTACTTC	CASSQGVRESYEQYF
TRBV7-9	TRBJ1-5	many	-	TGTGCCAGCAGCCAAGACAGCAATTATCAGCCCCAGCATTTT	CASSQDSNYQPQHF
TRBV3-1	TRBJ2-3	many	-	TGTGCCAGCAGCCAAGATCTAGGACTCCCCGCCGATACGCAGTATTTT	CASSQDLGLPADTQYF
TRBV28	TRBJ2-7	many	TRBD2	TGTGCCAGCAGTTTCCCTGGGGGACTAGCGGGAGGGCCCGCATACGAGCAGTACTTC	CASSFPGGLAGGPAYEQYF
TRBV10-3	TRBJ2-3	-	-	TGTGCCATCAGTGAGATAAGGGTTGTAGATACGCAGTATTTT	CAISEIRVVDTQYF
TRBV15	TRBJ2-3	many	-	TGTGCCACCAGCAGAGCGTCCGGGTCAGGAAGGGATACGCAGTATTTT	CATSRASGSGRDTQYF
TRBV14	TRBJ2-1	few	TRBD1	TGTGCCAGCAGCCATAGGGACAGGGGAGATGAGCAGTTCTTC	CASSHRDRGDEQFF
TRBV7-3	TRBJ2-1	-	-	TGTGCCAGCAGCAGAGGGGGACAGAAAACTAGCCATAAGTTCTTC	CASSRGGQKTSHKFF
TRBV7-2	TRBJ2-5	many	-	TGTGCCAGCAGCTTAGAGGGGCCGCGGACAGCACAAGAGACCCAGTACTTC	CASSLEGPRTAQETQYF
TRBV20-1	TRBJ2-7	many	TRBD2	TGCAGTGCTAGAGACCTGAAAATGACTAGCGGGAGCTCCTACGAGCAGTACTTC	CSARDLKMTSGSSYEQYF
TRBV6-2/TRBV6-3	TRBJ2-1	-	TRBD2	TGTGCCAGCAAACAACTGGGGGGGACTAGCGGGAGCTATGAGCAGTTCTTC	CASKQLGGTSGSYEQFF
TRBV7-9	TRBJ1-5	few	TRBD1	TGTGCCAGCAGCCCCGTAGTGACGGGACAGGGCCGTCAGCCCCAGCATTTT	CASSPVVTGQGRQPQHF
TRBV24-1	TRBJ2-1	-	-	TGTGCCACCAGTGATGAAACAGTCAACTATGAGCAGTTCTTC	CATSDETVNYEQFF
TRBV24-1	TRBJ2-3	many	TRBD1	TGTGCCACCAGTGAAGGACAGGCCTTCACAGATACGCAGTATTTT	CATSEGQAFTDTQYF
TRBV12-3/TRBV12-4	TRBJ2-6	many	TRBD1	TGTGCCAGCAGCCAGGACAGGGGCATATCTGGGGCCAACGTCCTGACTTTC	CASSQDRGISGANVLTF
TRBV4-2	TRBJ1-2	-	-	TGTGCCAGCACCTTTGATCGAGACAGTAACTATGGCTACACCTTC	CASTFDRDSNYGYTF
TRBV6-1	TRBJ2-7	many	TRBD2	TGTGCCAGCCGTCCTACTAGCGGACCCTTATACGAGCAGTACTTC	CASRPTSGPLYEQYF
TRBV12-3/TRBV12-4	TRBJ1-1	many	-	TGTGCCAGCAGTATACCCTGGGGAACTGAAGCTTTCTTT	CASSIPWGTEAFF
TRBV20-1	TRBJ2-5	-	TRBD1	TGCAGTGCCCCGAGATGGGGACAGGGGTCGGAGACCCAGTACTTC	CSAPRWGQGSETQYF